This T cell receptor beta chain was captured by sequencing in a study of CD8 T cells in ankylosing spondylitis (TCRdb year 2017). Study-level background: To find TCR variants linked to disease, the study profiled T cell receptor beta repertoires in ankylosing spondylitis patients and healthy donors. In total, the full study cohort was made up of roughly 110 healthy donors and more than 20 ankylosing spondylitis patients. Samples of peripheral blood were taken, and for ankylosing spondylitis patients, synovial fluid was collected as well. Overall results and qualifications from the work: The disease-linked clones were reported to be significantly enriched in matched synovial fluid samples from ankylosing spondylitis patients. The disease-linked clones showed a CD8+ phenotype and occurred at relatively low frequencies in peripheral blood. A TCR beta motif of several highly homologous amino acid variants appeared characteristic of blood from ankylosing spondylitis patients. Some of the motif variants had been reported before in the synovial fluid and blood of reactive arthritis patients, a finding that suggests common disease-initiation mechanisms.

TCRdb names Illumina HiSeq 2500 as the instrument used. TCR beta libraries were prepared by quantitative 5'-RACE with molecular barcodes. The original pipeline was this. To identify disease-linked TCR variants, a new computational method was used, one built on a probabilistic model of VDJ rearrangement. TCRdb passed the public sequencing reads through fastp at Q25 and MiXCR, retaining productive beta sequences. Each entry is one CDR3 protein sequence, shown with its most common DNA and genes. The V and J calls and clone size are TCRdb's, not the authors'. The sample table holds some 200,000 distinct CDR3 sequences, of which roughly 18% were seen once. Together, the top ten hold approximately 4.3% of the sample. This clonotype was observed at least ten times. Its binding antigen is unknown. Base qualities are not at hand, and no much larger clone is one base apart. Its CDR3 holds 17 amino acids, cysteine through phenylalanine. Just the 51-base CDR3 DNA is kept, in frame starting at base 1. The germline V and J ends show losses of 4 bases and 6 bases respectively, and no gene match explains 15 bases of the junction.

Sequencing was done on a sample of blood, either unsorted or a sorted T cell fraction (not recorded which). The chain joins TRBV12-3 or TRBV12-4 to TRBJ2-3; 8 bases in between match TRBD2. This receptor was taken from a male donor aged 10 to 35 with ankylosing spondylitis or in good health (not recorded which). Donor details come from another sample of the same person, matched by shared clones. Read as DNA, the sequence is TGTGCCAGCAGTTCGGGACTAGGTGGGTCGGCAGCGGATACGCAGTATTTT. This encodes CASSSGLGGSAADTQYF.